A selection of T cell receptor beta chains follows, all from one sample in a study of a mutant IDH1 vaccine in newly diagnosed glioma. Profiling relied on immunoSEQ multiplex PCR, and the TCRdb table lists in-frame clones only, not all of them. The sample includes more than 80,000 clones, about four fifths seen only once; the top ten take 7% to 8%. The sample in question was PBMCs, obtained from a glioma patient treated with radiotherapy, temozolomide or both. The source is a woman between 45 and 65 years old with glioma. Each CDR3 is given with its conserved first and last residue. The order of the fields is clone size, J gene, V gene, D gene, CDR3 protein, CDR3 DNA. A D gene is named only where the DNA matches it firmly. Not every row has a clone size; where given, it reads once, few, many or a size class.

clone_size: .
j_call: TRBJ1-4
v_call: TRBV5-5
d_call: .
cdr3_aa: CASSLDVGGAEKLFF
cdr3_nt: TGTGCCAGCAGCTTGGACGTGGGGGGGGCCGAAAAACTGTTTTTT

clone_size: .
j_call: TRBJ2-3
v_call: TRBV5-1
d_call: TRBD1
cdr3_aa: CASSYAGGLDTQYF
cdr3_nt: TGCGCCAGCAGCTACGCAGGGGGCCTCGATACGCAGTATTTT

clone_size: once
j_call: TRBJ1-5
v_call: TRBV7-2
d_call: .
cdr3_aa: CASSLDGNSNQPQHF
cdr3_nt: TGTGCCAGCAGCTTAGACGGCAATAGCAATCAGCCCCAGCATTTT

clone_size: .
j_call: TRBJ2-3
v_call: TRBV7-9
d_call: .
cdr3_aa: CASSLRAWTSTDTQYF
cdr3_nt: TGTGCCAGCAGCTTAAGGGCGTGGACTAGCACAGATACGCAGTATTTT

clone_size: .
j_call: TRBJ2-2
v_call: TRBV5-5
d_call: .
cdr3_aa: CASSTEFLNTGELFF
cdr3_nt: TGTGCCAGCAGCACCGAGTTTTTGAACACCGGGGAGCTGTTTTTT

clone_size: .
j_call: TRBJ1-3
v_call: TRBV11-1
d_call: .
cdr3_aa: CASSLQEGNTIYF
cdr3_nt: TGTGCCAGCAGCCTTCAGGAGGGAAACACCATATATTTT

clone_size: few
j_call: TRBJ2-1
v_call: TRBV7-9
d_call: .
cdr3_aa: CASSLGLGDNEQFF
cdr3_nt: TGTGCCAGCAGCTTAGGGTTAGGGGACAATGAGCAGTTCTTC

clone_size: .
j_call: TRBJ2-3
v_call: TRBV12-5
d_call: .
cdr3_aa: CASAPGTDTQYF
cdr3_nt: TGTGCTTCTGCGCCCGGGACAGATACGCAGTATTTT

clone_size: .
j_call: TRBJ1-6
v_call: TRBV6-4
d_call: .
cdr3_aa: CASSADRGGSPLHF
cdr3_nt: TGTGCCAGCAGTGCGGATAGGGGCGGGTCACCCCTCCACTTT

clone_size: .
j_call: TRBJ1-1
v_call: TRBV5-6
d_call: .
cdr3_aa: CASSPDIMNTEAFF
cdr3_nt: TGTGCCAGCAGCCCTGACATCATGAACACTGAAGCTTTCTTT

clone_size: .
j_call: TRBJ1-2
v_call: TRBV7-2
d_call: .
cdr3_aa: CASSLIWGGLRGYTF
cdr3_nt: TGTGCCAGCAGCCTCATCTGGGGGGGGTTACGTGGCTACACCTTC

clone_size: .
j_call: TRBJ2-3
v_call: TRBV30
d_call: TRBD2
cdr3_aa: CAWSVNAGGRTDTQYF
cdr3_nt: TGTGCCTGGAGTGTAAATGCGGGGGGGCGTACAGATACGCAGTATTTT

clone_size: once
j_call: TRBJ2-3
v_call: TRBV4-3
d_call: .
cdr3_aa: CASSQRVSSTDTQYF
cdr3_nt: TGCGCCAGCAGCCAACGGGTATCTAGCACAGATACGCAGTATTTT

clone_size: .
j_call: TRBJ2-1
v_call: TRBV4-2
d_call: TRBD2
cdr3_aa: CASSQDRFGAGDSYNEQFF
cdr3_nt: TGTGCCAGCAGCCAAGATCGGTTTGGAGCGGGGGACTCCTACAATGAGCAGTTCTTC

clone_size: few
j_call: TRBJ1-4
v_call: TRBV4-3
d_call: .
cdr3_aa: CASSQDWSGEYEKLFF
cdr3_nt: TGCGCCAGCAGCCAAGATTGGTCGGGGGAATATGAAAAACTGTTTTTT

clone_size: .
j_call: TRBJ1-2
v_call: TRBV2
d_call: .
cdr3_aa: CASSPRQLANYGYTF
cdr3_nt: TGTGCCAGCTCCCCTAGACAGCTAGCTAACTATGGCTACACCTTC

clone_size: once
j_call: TRBJ2-7
v_call: TRBV19
d_call: .
cdr3_aa: CASTEGPTYEQYF
cdr3_nt: TGTGCCAGTACGGAAGGGCCAACCTACGAGCAGTACTTC

clone_size: .
j_call: TRBJ1-4
v_call: TRBV18
d_call: .
cdr3_aa: CASSPRGATNEKLFF
cdr3_nt: TGTGCCAGCTCACCAAGAGGTGCAACTAATGAAAAACTGTTTTTT

clone_size: .
j_call: TRBJ2-2
v_call: TRBV10-3
d_call: TRBD2
cdr3_aa: CAIRGTSGGPGTGELFF
cdr3_nt: TGTGCCATCAGGGGGACTAGCGGGGGACCTGGGACCGGGGAGCTGTTTTTT

clone_size: .
j_call: TRBJ1-4
v_call: TRBV18
d_call: .
cdr3_aa: CASSPQGSRGEKLFF
cdr3_nt: TGTGCCAGCTCACCTCAGGGCTCTCGAGGTGAAAAACTGTTTTTT

clone_size: once
j_call: TRBJ1-1
v_call: TRBV10-3
d_call: .
cdr3_aa: CAITVDRFTEAFF
cdr3_nt: TGTGCCATCACGGTTGACAGATTCACTGAAGCTTTCTTT

clone_size: once
j_call: TRBJ1-1
v_call: TRBV7-2
d_call: .
cdr3_aa: CASSENTEAFF
cdr3_nt: TGTGCCAGCAGCGAAAACACTGAAGCTTTCTTT

clone_size: once
j_call: TRBJ2-3
v_call: TRBV28
d_call: .
cdr3_aa: CASSSSEDYVDTQYF
cdr3_nt: TGTGCCAGCAGTTCGTCGGAGGATTACGTGGATACGCAGTATTTT

clone_size: .
j_call: TRBJ2-7
v_call: TRBV6-5
d_call: .
cdr3_aa: CASSYKALNYEQYF
cdr3_nt: TGTGCCAGCAGTTACAAGGCGCTGAACTACGAGCAGTACTTC

clone_size: once
j_call: TRBJ2-5
v_call: TRBV6-6
d_call: .
cdr3_aa: CASSRDGIGTQYF
cdr3_nt: TGTGCCAGCAGCCGGGACGGTATAGGGACCCAGTACTTC

clone_size: .
j_call: TRBJ1-5
v_call: TRBV7-6
d_call: .
cdr3_aa: CASSSTLAGQPQHF
cdr3_nt: TGTGCCAGCAGCTCCACCCTGGCGGGACAGCCCCAGCATTTT

clone_size: .
j_call: TRBJ2-2
v_call: TRBV19
d_call: .
cdr3_aa: CASLRDGGAGELFF
cdr3_nt: TGTGCCAGCCTCCGGGACGGAGGGGCCGGGGAGCTGTTTTTT

clone_size: few
j_call: TRBJ2-2
v_call: TRBV4-2
d_call: TRBD1
cdr3_aa: CASSVRTGSNTGELFF
cdr3_nt: TGTGCCAGCAGCGTTCGGACAGGCTCGAACACCGGGGAGCTGTTTTTT

clone_size: .
j_call: TRBJ1-4
v_call: TRBV7-9
d_call: TRBD1
cdr3_aa: CASSLQRGTVNEKLFF
cdr3_nt: TGTGCCAGCAGCTTACAGAGAGGGACAGTGAATGAAAAACTGTTTTTT

clone_size: .
j_call: TRBJ2-1
v_call: TRBV5-6
d_call: .
cdr3_aa: CASSSSRGRESEQFF
cdr3_nt: TGTGCCAGCAGCTCAAGCAGGGGGCGGGAGTCTGAGCAGTTCTTC